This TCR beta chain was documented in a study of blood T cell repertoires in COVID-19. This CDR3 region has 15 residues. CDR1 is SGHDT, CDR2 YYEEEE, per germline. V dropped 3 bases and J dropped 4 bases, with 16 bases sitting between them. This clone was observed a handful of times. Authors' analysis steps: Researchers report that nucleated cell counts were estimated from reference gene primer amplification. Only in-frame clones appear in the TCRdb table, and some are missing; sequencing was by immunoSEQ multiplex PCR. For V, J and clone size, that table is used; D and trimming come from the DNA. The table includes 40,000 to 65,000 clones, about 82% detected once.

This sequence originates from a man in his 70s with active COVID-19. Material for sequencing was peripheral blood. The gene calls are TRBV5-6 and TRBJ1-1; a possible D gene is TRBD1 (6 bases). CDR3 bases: TGTGCCAGCAGCTGGGGACAAGGGGCGGGCACTGAAGCTTTCTTT. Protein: CASSWGQGAGTEAFF.